Sequencing of this TCR beta chain was carried out in a study of B cell selection in AIRE deficiency. TCRdb's table, derived via immunoSEQ multiplex PCR, lists solely in-frame clones and lacks some. The sample lists 20,000 or so clones, approximately 91% seen once, with approximately 1.4% in the top ten. Between the trimmed V and J ends, which lost 3 bases and 8 bases, there was a span of 13 bases. CDR3 length: 14 amino acids. Germline CDR1 and CDR2: MNHGY and SVAAGI. Sorted regulatory T cells were CD4-positive, CD25-high and CD127-low or negative. This clonotype originated in a human donor in good health. The chain couples TRBV6-9 to TRBJ1-4; D uncertain. Sequencing used CD4+CD25+ Tregs sorted from PBMCs. The CDR3 region is CASSYRSFGEKLFF. The CDR3 DNA sequence: TGTGCCAGCAGTTACCGCTCGTTTGGGGAAAAACTGTTTTTT.